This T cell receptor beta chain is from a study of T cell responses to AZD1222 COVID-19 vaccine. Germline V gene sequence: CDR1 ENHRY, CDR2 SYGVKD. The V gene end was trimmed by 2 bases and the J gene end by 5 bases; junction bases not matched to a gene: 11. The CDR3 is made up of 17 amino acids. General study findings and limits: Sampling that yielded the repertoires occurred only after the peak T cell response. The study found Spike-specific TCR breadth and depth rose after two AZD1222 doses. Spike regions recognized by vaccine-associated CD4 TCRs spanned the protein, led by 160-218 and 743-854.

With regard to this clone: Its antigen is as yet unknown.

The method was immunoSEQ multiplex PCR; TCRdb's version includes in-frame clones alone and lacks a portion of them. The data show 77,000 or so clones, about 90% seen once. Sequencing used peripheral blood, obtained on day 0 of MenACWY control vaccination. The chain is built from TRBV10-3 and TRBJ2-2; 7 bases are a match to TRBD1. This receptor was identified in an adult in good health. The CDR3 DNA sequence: TGTGCCATCAGTGAGCCCCCCGAGGGGGCGAGAACCGGGGAGCTGTTTTTT. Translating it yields CAISEPPEGARTGELFF.